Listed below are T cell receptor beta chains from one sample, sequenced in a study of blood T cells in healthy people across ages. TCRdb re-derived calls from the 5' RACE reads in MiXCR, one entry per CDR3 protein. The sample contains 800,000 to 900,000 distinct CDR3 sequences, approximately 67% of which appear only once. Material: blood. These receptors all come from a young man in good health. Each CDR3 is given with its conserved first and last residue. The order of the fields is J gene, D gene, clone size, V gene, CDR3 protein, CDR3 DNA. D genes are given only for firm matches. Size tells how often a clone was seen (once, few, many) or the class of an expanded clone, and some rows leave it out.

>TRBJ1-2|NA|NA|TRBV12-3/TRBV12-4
CTSSPDRTYYGYTF
TGTACCAGCAGTCCCGACAGGACCTACTACGGCTACACCTTC
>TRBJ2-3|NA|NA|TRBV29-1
CSGGFGAESADTQYF
TGCAGCGGTGGTTTCGGGGCTGAAAGTGCAGATACGCAGTATTTT
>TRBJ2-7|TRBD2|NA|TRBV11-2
CASSPRGVHYEQYF
TGTGCCAGCAGCCCCCGGGGGGTCCACTACGAGCAGTACTTC
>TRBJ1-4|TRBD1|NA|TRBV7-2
CASSPDRGSEKLFF
TGTGCCAGCAGCCCCGACAGGGGGAGTGAAAAACTGTTTTTT
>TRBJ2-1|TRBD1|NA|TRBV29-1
CSVEGQLLYNEQFF
TGCAGCGTTGAGGGACAGCTCCTCTACAATGAGCAGTTCTTC
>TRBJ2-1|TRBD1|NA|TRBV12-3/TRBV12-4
CASSPQGQGARNEQFF
TGTGCCAGCAGTCCCCAGGGACAGGGGGCGCGGAATGAGCAGTTCTTC
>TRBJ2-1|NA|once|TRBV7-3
CASSLGGINNEQFF
TGTGCCAGCAGCTTAGGTGGGATCAACAATGAGCAGTTCTTC
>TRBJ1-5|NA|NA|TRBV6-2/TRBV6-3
CASSYNTATQHF
TGTGCCAGCAGTTATAACACCGCGACCCAGCATTTT
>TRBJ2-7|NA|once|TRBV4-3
CASSPGAGNVNEQYF
TGCGCCAGCAGCCCTGGGGCGGGAAACGTTAACGAGCAGTACTTC
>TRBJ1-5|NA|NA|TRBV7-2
CASSVGAKPQHF
TGTGCCAGCAGCGTCGGGGCGAAGCCCCAGCATTTT
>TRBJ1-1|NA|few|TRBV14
CASSRFGTSAEAFF
TGTGCCAGCAGCCGATTTGGGACTTCTGCCGAAGCTTTCTTT
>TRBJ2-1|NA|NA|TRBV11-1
CASSLIGGLYNEQFF
TGTGCCAGCAGCTTAATCGGGGGCCTCTACAATGAGCAGTTCTTC
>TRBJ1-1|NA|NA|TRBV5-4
CASSLSPGNTEAFF
TGTGCCAGCAGCTTGAGCCCAGGGAACACTGAAGCTTTCTTT
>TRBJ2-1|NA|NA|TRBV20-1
CSARRQPSTDTQFF
TGCAGTGCTAGAAGACAGCCTAGCACAGATACGCAGTTCTTC
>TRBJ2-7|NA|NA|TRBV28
CASLGSLTYEQYF
TGTGCCAGCCTAGGCAGCTTAACCTACGAGCAGTACTTC
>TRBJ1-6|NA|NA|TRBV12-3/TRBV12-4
CASSLGRGPLHF
TGTGCCAGCAGTCTGGGTAGGGGACCCCTCCACTTT
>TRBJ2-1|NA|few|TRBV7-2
CASSSGQRLAEQFF
TGTGCCAGCAGCTCCGGACAGAGGCTCGCTGAGCAGTTCTTC
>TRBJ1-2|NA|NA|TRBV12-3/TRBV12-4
CASRSNTGSTTYGYTF
TGTGCCAGCAGATCCAACACAGGATCCACTACCTATGGCTACACCTTC
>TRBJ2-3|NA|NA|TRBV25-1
CASSAETGTHYTDTQYF
TGTGCCAGCAGTGCGGAGACTGGGACACACTACACAGATACGCAGTATTTT
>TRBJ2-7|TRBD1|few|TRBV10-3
CAITGTGNPYEQYF
TGTGCCATCACCGGGACAGGGAATCCCTACGAGCAGTACTTC
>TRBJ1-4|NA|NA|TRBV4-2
CASSSIQAGVINNEKLFF
TGTGCCAGCAGCTCGATCCAGGCGGGGGTAATAAACAATGAAAAACTGTTTTTT
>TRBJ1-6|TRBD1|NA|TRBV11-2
CASSKQGADDNSPLHF
TGTGCCAGCAGCAAACAGGGGGCGGACGATAATTCACCCCTCCACTTT
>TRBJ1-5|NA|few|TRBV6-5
CASRRAPLGPQHF
TGTGCCAGCAGGAGAGCCCCATTAGGACCCCAGCATTTT
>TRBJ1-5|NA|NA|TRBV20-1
CSASAGMSNQPQHF
TGCAGTGCTAGTGCGGGTATGAGCAATCAGCCCCAGCATTTT
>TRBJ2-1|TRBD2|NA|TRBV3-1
CASSPTSGANNEQFF
TGTGCCAGCAGCCCAACTAGCGGGGCTAACAATGAGCAGTTCTTC
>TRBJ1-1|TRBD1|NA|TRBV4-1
CASSQDGTGGKSTEAFF
TGCGCCAGCAGCCAAGACGGGACAGGGGGAAAGAGCACTGAAGCTTTCTTT
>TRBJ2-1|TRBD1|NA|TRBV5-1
CASSWTGGHEQFF
TGCGCCAGCAGTTGGACAGGGGGACATGAGCAGTTCTTC
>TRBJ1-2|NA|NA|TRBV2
CASSRQLYGYTF
TGTGCCAGCAGTCGACAGCTCTATGGCTACACCTTC
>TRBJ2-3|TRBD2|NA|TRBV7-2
CASTLPGAGGDTQYF
TGTGCCAGCACCCTGCCGGGGGCGGGGGGAGATACGCAGTATTTT
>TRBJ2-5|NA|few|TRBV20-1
CSAKRSGATGGQYF
TGCAGTGCTAAGCGTAGCGGGGCCACAGGGGGCCAGTACTTC
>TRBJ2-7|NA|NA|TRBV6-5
CASSYSKGMVTYEQYF
TGTGCCAGCAGTTACTCGAAAGGCATGGTCACCTACGAGCAGTACTTC
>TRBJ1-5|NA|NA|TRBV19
CASREFGSRSNQPQHF
TGTGCCAGTAGAGAGTTTGGGTCGAGGAGCAATCAGCCCCAGCATTTT
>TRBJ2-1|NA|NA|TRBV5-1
CAGRINENEQFF
TGCGCCGGCAGGATTAATGAAAATGAGCAGTTCTTC
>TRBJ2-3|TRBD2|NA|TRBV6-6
CASSQGTSGRNTQYF
TGTGCCAGCAGCCAGGGGACTAGCGGGAGAAATACGCAGTATTTT
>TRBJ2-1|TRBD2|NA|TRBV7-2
CASSLAAGVPYNEQFF
TGTGCCAGCAGCTTAGCAGCGGGGGTCCCCTACAATGAGCAGTTCTTC
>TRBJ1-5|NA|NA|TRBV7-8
CASSLAGGKNDQPQHF
TGTGCCAGCAGCTTAGCTGGAGGGAAAAATGATCAGCCCCAGCATTTT
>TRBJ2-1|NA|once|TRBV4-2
CASSHTSGGTYNEQFF
TGTGCCAGCAGCCACACGTCCGGGGGGACATACAATGAGCAGTTCTTC
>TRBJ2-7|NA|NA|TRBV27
CASSRQISYEQYF
TGTGCCAGCAGTCGACAGATCTCCTACGAGCAGTACTTC
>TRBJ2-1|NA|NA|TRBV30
CAFGLSSYNEQFF
TGTGCCTTCGGACTGAGCTCCTACAATGAGCAGTTCTTC
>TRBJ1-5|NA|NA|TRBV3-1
CASSHVDQPQHF
TGTGCCAGCAGCCACGTGGATCAGCCCCAGCATTTT
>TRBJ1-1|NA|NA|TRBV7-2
CASSLGSYTEAFF
TGTGCCAGCAGCTTAGGGTCTTACACTGAAGCTTTCTTT
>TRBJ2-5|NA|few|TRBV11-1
CASSFMEETQYF
TGTGCCAGCAGCTTCATGGAGGAGACCCAGTACTTC
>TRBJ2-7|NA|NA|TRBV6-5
CASSVGRVYEQYF
TGTGCCAGCAGTGTTGGACGGGTCTACGAGCAGTACTTC